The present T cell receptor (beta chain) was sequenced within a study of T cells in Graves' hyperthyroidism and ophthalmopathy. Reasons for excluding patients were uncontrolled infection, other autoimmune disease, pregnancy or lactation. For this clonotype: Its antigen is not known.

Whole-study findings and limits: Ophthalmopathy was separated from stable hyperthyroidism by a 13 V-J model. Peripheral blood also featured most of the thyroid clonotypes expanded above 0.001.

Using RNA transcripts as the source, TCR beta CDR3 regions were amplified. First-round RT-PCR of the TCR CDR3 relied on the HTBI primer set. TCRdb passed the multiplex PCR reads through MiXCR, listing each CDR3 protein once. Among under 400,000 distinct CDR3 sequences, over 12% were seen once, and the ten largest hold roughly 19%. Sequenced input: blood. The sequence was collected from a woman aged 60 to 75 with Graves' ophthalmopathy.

CDR3 DNA: TGTGCCACCAGTGATGTCGGGACAGGGTCGTACAATGAGCAGTTCTTC. Encoded protein: CATSDVGTGSYNEQFF. The chain recombines TRBV24-1 with TRBJ2-1, with 9 bases matching TRBD1. V was pared by 3 bases and J by 4 bases, with 6 bases of the junction left unmatched. CDR3 length equals 16 residues. The germline gives CDR1 KGHDR, CDR2 SFDVKD.